What follows are 19 T cell receptor beta chains derived from one specimen sequenced in a study of CD8 T cells in ankylosing spondylitis. From the 5' RACE reads, TCRdb called clonotypes with MiXCR, one entry per CDR3 protein. This sample has about 69,000 distinct CDR3 sequences, with approximately 5.3% found just once. The specimen was blood, either unsorted or a sorted T cell fraction (not recorded which). All receptors come from a male donor with ankylosing spondylitis or in good health (not recorded which).

This clonotype showed up many times. The CDR3 DNA sequence: TGTGCCATCAGGAGGTTTGAAAGCACAGATACGCAGTATTTT. It specifies CAIRRFESTDTQYF. The chain links TRBV10-3 to TRBJ2-3, with D unclear. Between the trimmed V and J ends, which lost 6 bases and 0 bases, there was a span of 10 bases. The length of the CDR3 is 14 residues. Germline-derived CDR1 and CDR2 are ENHRY and SYGVKD.

This clonotype has ten or more counts. The CDR3 nucleotides read TGTGCCACCAGTGATCCCTCCAGGGGCTCCTACGAGCAGTACTTC. This codes for CATSDPSRGSYEQYF. The V gene is TRBV24-1, the J gene TRBJ2-7; a weak D match, TRBD1 (6 bases). This CDR3 has 15 amino acids. Trimming cost V 3 bases and J 0 bases, with 11 bases left between them. Germline loops: CDR1 KGHDR, CDR2 SFDVKD.

This clonotype came up many times. The V call is TRBV28, the J call TRBJ1-6; 8 nucleotides align to TRBD1. The CDR3 consists of 14 residues. Losses at the gene ends were 2 bases for V and 7 bases for J; bases not matched to a gene: 1. Per germline, CDR1 MDHEN and CDR2 SYDVKM. The CDR3: CASSLGQGNSPLHF. The CDR3 coding sequence is TGTGCCAGCAGTTTAGGACAGGGCAATTCACCCCTCCACTTT.

This clonotype was detected many times. This chain joins TRBV24-1 and TRBJ2-3, with 13 bases identical to TRBD2. The CDR3 has 18 residues. Trimming at V came to 3 bases and at J to 1 base, leaving 6 bases not matched to a gene. Germline CDR1 is KGHDR and CDR2 is SFDVKD. The chain's CDR3 is CATSDTSGLAGGTDTQYF. CDR3 sequence (DNA): TGTGCCACCAGTGATACCTCCGGACTAGCGGGGGGCACAGATACGCAGTATTTT.

This clonotype came up many times. The chain links TRBV4-3 to TRBJ2-7; D is possibly TRBD1 (5 bases). This CDR3 is built from 13 residues. The germline CDR1 and CDR2 sequences are LGHNA and YSLEER. The ends were cut back, 5 bases at V and 3 bases at J, with 11 bases in the middle. The CDR3 here is CASSTTGGYEQYF. DNA of the CDR3: TGCGCCAGCAGCACTACAGGTGGCTACGAGCAGTACTTC.

This clonotype was seen repeatedly, ten times or more. The chain employs TRBV3-1 and TRBJ2-5; 7 bases agree with TRBD1. Germline V gives CDR1 LGHDT, CDR2 YNNKEL (reference sequence). This CDR3 has 15 residues. Unmatched junction bases numbered 7, after V lost 4 bases and J lost 2 bases. The CDR3 is CASSPGQVIQETQYF. CDR3 DNA: TGTGCCAGCAGCCCCGGACAGGTCATTCAAGAGACCCAGTACTTC.

This clonotype was observed many times. The chain carries TRBV18 and TRBJ2-1; TRBD2 is a possible D gene (5 bases). The V and J ends lost 3 bases and 4 bases respectively, with 10 bases between them. This CDR3 has 14 residues. CDR1 is KGHSH, CDR2 LQKENI, per germline. The CDR3 spells CASSPGSGYNEQFF. The DNA of the CDR3 is TGTGCCAGCTCACCGGGATCGGGGTACAATGAGCAGTTCTTC.

The table lists this clonotype with many counts. The rearrangement links TRBV20-1 to TRBJ2-7, with a possible D match to TRBD2 (6 bases). The CDR3 is made up of 14 amino acids. Per the germline V gene, CDR1 is DFQATT and CDR2 is SNEGSKA (reference sequence). Trimming pared 4 bases from V and 4 bases from J, leaving 17 bases between. Written as DNA, the CDR3 is TGCAGTGCTATTGTACCCTCGGGGACTTACGAGCAGTACTTC. This translates into CSAIVPSGTYEQYF.

This clonotype has at least ten counts. This chain links TRBV29-1 with TRBJ2-7; tentatively, D is TRBD2 (6 bases). The V end lost 8 bases, the J end lost 5 bases, and 16 bases lay between the germline ends. This CDR3 spans 12 amino acids. Germline lookup yields CDR1 SQVTM and CDR2 ANQGSEA. DNA of the CDR3: TGCAGCTCGCGGGACCCCTTGGACGAGCAGTACTTC. Translating it yields CSSRDPLDEQYF.

This clonotype was detected many times. The chain recombines TRBV10-3 with TRBJ2-1, with D perhaps assigned TRBD1 or TRBD2 (7 bases each). CDR3 size: 13 residues. The V end lost 7 bases, the J end lost 7 bases, and 14 bases lay between the germline ends. CDR1 ENHRY and CDR2 SYGVKD come from the germline V gene. CDR3 sequence (DNA): TGTGCCATCACCAGGGGGGGCCGGAATGAGCAGTTCTTC. Its translation: CAITRGGRNEQFF.

This clonotype was picked up many times. This sequence joins TRBV15 and TRBJ2-7; no firm D call. CDR3 length: 15 residues. Trimming removed 0 bases at V and 2 bases at J, with 11 bases between. Germline CDR1 and CDR2: LNHNV and YYDKDF (reference sequence). The CDR3 DNA follows: TGTGCCACCAGCAGAGATGTGGTCACGACCTACGAGCAGTACTTC. It encodes CATSRDVVTTYEQYF.

Many counts were recorded for this clonotype. The gene calls are TRBV5-1 and TRBJ1-1; D might be TRBD1 (5 bases). The CDR3 length is 14 residues. Germline loops: CDR1 SGHRS, CDR2 YFSETQ. V lost 6 bases, J lost 4 bases, and 16 bases lay in between. This chain's CDR3 is CASTPQGGSTEAFF. The CDR3, as DNA: TGCGCCAGCACCCCCCAGGGTGGGAGCACTGAAGCTTTCTTT.

This clonotype has ten or more counts. The V and J genes are TRBV5-1 and TRBJ2-1; D possibly matches TRBD1 or TRBD2 (5 bases each). There are 16 residues in the CDR3. Trimming shortened V by 2 bases and J by 4 bases, and 16 bases separated the two germline ends. The V gene's germline CDR1 is SGHRS and CDR2 YFSETQ. The DNA of the CDR3 is TGCGCCAGCAGCTTAGGGGAGCTTTGGGGGTACAATGAGCAGTTCTTC. It is translated as CASSLGELWGYNEQFF.

The sample holds many counts of this clonotype. This chain joins TRBV5-1 and TRBJ2-7; 8 bases fit TRBD1. Germline CDR1 SGHRS, CDR2 YFSETQ. CDR3 length: 16 amino acids. V lost 3 bases and J lost 1; bases outside the gene matches: 9. CDR3 region: CASSSAPQGASYEQYF. The DNA for the CDR3 is TGCGCCAGCAGCTCTGCCCCGCAGGGGGCTTCCTACGAGCAGTACTTC.

This clonotype occurred many times. CDR3 amino acids: CASSVVGTGGHEQFF. The DNA of the CDR3 is TGTGCCAGCAGCGTAGTGGGAACAGGGGGTCATGAGCAGTTCTTC. This chain joins TRBV9 and TRBJ2-1; 8 bases are a match to TRBD1. CDR1 and CDR2 (germline): SGDLS, YYNGEE. The CDR3 consists of 15 residues. With V trimmed by 0 bases and J by 8 bases, 7 bases remained unmatched.

At least ten counts were recorded for this clonotype. The chain recombines TRBV28 with TRBJ2-1; 7 bases are a match to TRBD2. The germline V gene has CDR1 MDHEN and CDR2 SYDVKM. The CDR3 contains 12 residues. Trimming took 2 bases from V and 10 from J; bases not matched to a gene: 2. The CDR3 region is CASSLRGGEQFF. CDR3 DNA sequence: TGTGCCAGCAGTTTACGGGGAGGGGAGCAGTTCTTC. Variable domain in full (rest from reference TRBV28 and TRBJ2-1): DVKVTQSSRYLVKRTGEKVFLECVQDMDHENMFWYRQDPGLGLRLIYFSYDVKMKEKGDIPEGYSVSREKKERFSLILESASTNQTSMYLCASSLRGGEQFFGPGTRLTVL.

This clonotype was detected ten times or more. For the CDR3, the DNA is TGCAGCGTTCTACAGGGGGGCGCCTACGAGCAGTACTTC. This translates into CSVLQGGAYEQYF. The chain is built from TRBV29-1 and TRBJ2-7, with 8 bases aligning to TRBD1. Germline V lookup: CDR1 SQVTM, CDR2 ANQGSEA. V shed 5 bases and J 2 bases; nucleotides not matched to a gene: 5. This CDR3 has 13 residues.

This clonotype came up many times. The CDR3 DNA follows: TGTGCCACCGGAGACCGGTACTACGAGCAGTACTTC. Protein product: CATGDRYYEQYF. The gene calls are TRBV24-1 and TRBJ2-7, with D unresolved. The germline V gene encodes CDR1 KGHDR and CDR2 SFDVKD. With 9 bases removed from V and 3 bases from J, the gap between germline ends came to 11 bases. The CDR3 runs to 12 residues.

In this sample, this clonotype turned up many times. V is TRBV19 and J is TRBJ2-2; D could derive from TRBD1 or TRBD2 (6 bases each). V gave up 3 bases and J gave up 0 bases, with 14 bases separating them. The CDR3 sequence is 17 residues long. Germline CDR1 and CDR2: LNHDA and SQIVND (reference sequence). The CDR3 reads CASSIYQGRTNTGELFF. DNA of the CDR3: TGTGCCAGTAGTATTTATCAGGGGAGGACGAACACCGGGGAGCTGTTTTTT.